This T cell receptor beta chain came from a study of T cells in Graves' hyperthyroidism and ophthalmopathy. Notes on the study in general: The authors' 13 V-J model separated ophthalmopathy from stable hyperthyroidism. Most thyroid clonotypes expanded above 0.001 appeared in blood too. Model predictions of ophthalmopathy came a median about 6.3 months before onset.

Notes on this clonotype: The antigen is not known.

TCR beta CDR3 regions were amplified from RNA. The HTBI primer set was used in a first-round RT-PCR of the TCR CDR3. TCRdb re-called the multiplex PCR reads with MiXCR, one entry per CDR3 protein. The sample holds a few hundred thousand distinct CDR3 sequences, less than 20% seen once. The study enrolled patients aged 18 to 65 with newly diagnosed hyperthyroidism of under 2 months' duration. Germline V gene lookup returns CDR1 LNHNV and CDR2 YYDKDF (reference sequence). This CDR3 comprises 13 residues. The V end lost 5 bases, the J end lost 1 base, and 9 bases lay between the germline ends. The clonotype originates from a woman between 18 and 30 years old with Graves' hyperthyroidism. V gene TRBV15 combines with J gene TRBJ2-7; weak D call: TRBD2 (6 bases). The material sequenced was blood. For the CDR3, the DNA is TGTGCCACCAGCCTAAGCGGGTCCTACGAGCAGTACTTC. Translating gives CATSLSGSYEQYF.